The clone carrying this T cell receptor beta chain was counted a single time. The sample is drawn from a study of blood T cell repertoires in COVID-19. Study overall: Acute and convalescent COVID-19 specimens originated in the United States, Italy and Spain.

Authors' methods: Cell counts per sample came from amplifying reference gene primers. Clones were read by immunoSEQ multiplex PCR, and TCRdb kept only the in-frame ones, dropping some. The V and J calls and clone size were taken over from that table, and D and trimming were inferred from the DNA. The repertoire has some 220,000 clones, 88% of them found once; the top ten carry roughly 2.7%. CDR3 length: 15 amino acids. Germline V gives CDR1 LGHNA, CDR2 YSLEER. The V and J ends lost 0 bases and 5 bases, in that order; junction bases with no gene match: 3. Individuals aged about 18 to 95 years were recruited from about two dozen US areas.

The sample was PBMCs or T cells enriched from blood (not recorded which). This TCR was recovered from a woman in her 30s who had recovered from COVID-19. The chain joins TRBV4-3 to TRBJ2-5; TRBD2 matches at 10 bases. For the CDR3, the DNA is TGCGCCAGCAGCCAAGAACGTAGCGGGGGGGAGACCCAGTACTTC. Residues: CASSQERSGGETQYF.